Listed here are 6 T cell receptor beta chains from one sample, sequenced in a study of blood T cells in healthy people across ages. It was with a sample-barcoded 5' primer and a J-beta primer mix that a second PCR of roughly 7 to 12 cycles was run. TCRdb reprocessed the 5' RACE reads via MiXCR and lists one record per CDR3 protein. Here the sample spans about 1.4 million distinct CDR3 sequences, 45% to 70% being singletons. Sequencing was carried out using blood. Every receptor here comes from a man aged 18 to 30 in good health.

This clonotype has only a few counts. The chain recombines TRBV5-1 with TRBJ2-1, with D maybe TRBD2 (5 bases). V was shortened by 3 bases and J by 8 bases, with 15 bases between the two germline ends. CDR1 is SGHRS, CDR2 YFSETQ, per germline. The CDR3 sequence is 14 residues long. Here the CDR3 DNA reads TGCGCCAGCAGCTGGGAGATCAGTCAGGATGAGCAGTTCTTC. Protein product: CASSWEISQDEQFF.

The chain has TRBV10-1 and TRBJ2-3; no clear D gene. The germline CDR1 and CDR2 sequences are WNHNN and SYGVQD (reference sequence). This CDR3 comprises 13 residues. The V and J ends lost 4 bases and 6 bases respectively, with 11 bases between them. The CDR3 reads CASSGARADTQYF. DNA for the CDR3: TGCGCCAGCAGTGGGGCCCGAGCCGATACGCAGTATTTT.

This clonotype was detected only a few times. This rearrangement joins TRBV20-1 to TRBJ2-5; D is tentatively TRBD1 or TRBD2 (5 bases each). Trimming cost V 3 bases and J 3 bases, with 14 bases left between them. Germline CDR1 reads DFQATT; CDR2 reads SNEGSKA (reference sequence). The CDR3 is made up of 14 amino acids. CDR3 DNA sequence: TGCAGTGCTAGTACCGGGACGGAGGAAGAGACCCAGTACTTC. It specifies CSASTGTEEETQYF.

The chain employs TRBV4-2 and TRBJ2-1, with 9 bases identical to TRBD1. V was clipped by 4 bases and J by 9 bases; unmatched bases: 13. CDR1 LGHNA and CDR2 YNFKEQ come from the germline V gene. This CDR3 comprises 16 residues. CDR3 DNA sequence: TGTGCCAGCAGCCTCACCTCCGGGACAGGGAGGAGTGAGCAGTTCTTC. Amino acids: CASSLTSGTGRSEQFF.

This clonotype was seen once. V gene TRBV4-2 combines with J gene TRBJ2-5; 9 nucleotides align to TRBD2. J gave up 2 bases and V 2 bases, and 6 bases lay outside the gene matches. The CDR3 is made up of 16 amino acids. In germline, CDR1 is LGHNA, CDR2 YNFKEQ. The CDR3 protein is CASSQKTSGLQETQYF. The CDR3 DNA is TGTGCCAGCAGCCAAAAAACTAGCGGGCTGCAAGAGACCCAGTACTTC.

V gene TRBV24-1 combines with J gene TRBJ2-1, with D possibly being TRBD2 (5 bases). V lost 6 bases, J lost 7 bases, and 9 bases lay in between. The CDR3 loop spans 12 amino acids. Germline assignment: CDR1 KGHDR and CDR2 SFDVKD. CDR3 nucleotides: TGTGCCACCAGTTTAGCGTTAAATGAGCAGTTCTTC. Protein product: CATSLALNEQFF.